The present T cell receptor beta chain was sequenced within a study of control samples from healthy donors and cancer patients. V dropped 11 bases and J dropped 0 bases, with 17 bases sitting between them. The germline V gene encodes CDR1 SEHNR and CDR2 FQNEAQ (reference sequence). The CDR3 contains 15 residues. This clone was detected only once. Assay: immunoSEQ multiplex PCR; the TCRdb copy retains only in-frame clones and omits some. The sample includes some 120,000 clones, roughly 90% of them seen just once. This receptor was obtained from a young man in good health. The sample taken for sequencing was blood. The chain carries TRBV7-9 and TRBJ1-3, with unresolved D. The CDR3 here is CAVQRVEISGNTIYF. The CDR3 DNA reads TGTGCCGTCCAAAGGGTAGAGATCTCTGGAAACACCATATATTTT.